Below are 25 T cell receptor beta chains sequenced from a single sample in a study of molecular identifiers for immune sequencing clone quantification. A single record per CDR3 protein comes from TCRdb applying MiXCR to the PCR reads. The sample records 13,000 or so distinct CDR3 sequences, more than 15% being singletons. Sequencing input: naive CD8+ T cells from blood, with Jurkat cell RNA spiked in. Subset specified: FACS-sorted CD8+CD4-CCR7+CD45RA+ naive T cells. The receptors were gathered from a human donor in good health. Some libraries in this study had Jurkat cell RNA spiked in.

The sample holds many counts of this clonotype. The chain combines TRBV13 with TRBJ2-5; 8 bases fit TRBD1. From germline, CDR1 is PRHDT and CDR2 FYEKMQ (reference sequence). V was clipped by 5 bases and J by 1 base; unmatched bases: 9. The CDR3 runs 16 residues. CDR3 nucleotide sequence: TGTGCCAGCAGCCCGGACAGGGTAAATCCCCAAGAGACCCAGTACTTC. Residues: CASSPDRVNPQETQYF.

This clonotype was seen a few times. The chain links TRBV27 to TRBJ2-7, with D uncertain. Germline lookup yields CDR1 MNHEY and CDR2 SMNVEV (reference sequence). CDR3 size: 14 residues. V dropped 5 bases and J dropped 3 bases, with 14 bases sitting between them. This CDR3 is CASSTHPRLYEQYF. CDR3 coding DNA: TGTGCCAGCAGTACGCACCCGAGACTCTACGAGCAGTACTTC.

Concerning this clonotype: This may be a read error: a much more frequent sequence differs by one nucleotide. This sequence joins TRBV4-2 and TRBJ2-1; weak D call: TRBD2 (5 bases). Germline CDR1 reads LGHNA; CDR2 reads YNFKEQ. CDR3 length: 12 amino acids. The CDR3 DNA follows: TGTGCCAGCAGCCAAGTGGGAGATGAGCAGCTCTTC. This translates into CASSQVGDEQLF.

The table lists this clonotype with many counts. This chain uses TRBV15 with TRBJ2-3; 12 positions agree with TRBD2. This CDR3 has 16 amino acids. Germline V gene data show CDR1 as LNHNV and CDR2 as YYDKDF (reference sequence). Trimming removed 2 bases from V and 4 bases from J; junction bases left unmatched: 4. The CDR3 bases are TGTGCCACCAGCAGACTAGCGGGAGGGGGTGCAGATACGCAGTATTTT. This codes for CATSRLAGGGADTQYF. Filled out from reference TRBV15 and TRBJ2-3, the complete variable domain reads DAMVIQNPRYQVTQFGKPVTLSCSQTLNHNVMYWYQQKSSQAPKLLFHYYDKDFNNEADTPDNFQSRRPNTSFCFLDIRSPGLGDTAMYLCATSRLAGGGADTQYFGPGTRLTVL.

In this sample, this clonotype turned up many times. The rearrangement links TRBV5-4 to TRBJ2-5; no firm D call. CDR1 is SGHNT and CDR2 is YYREEE in the germline V gene (reference sequence). The V and J ends lost 2 bases and 1 base respectively, with 6 bases between them. This CDR3 spans 13 amino acids. The CDR3 reads CASSFSPQETQYF. CDR3 coding DNA: TGTGCCAGCAGCTTCAGTCCCCAAGAGACCCAGTACTTC.

At least ten counts were recorded for this clonotype. This chain joins TRBV4-1 and TRBJ2-7, with 7 positions matching TRBD1. The CDR3 spans 13 residues. V lost 6 bases to trimming and J lost 5 bases; unmatched junction nucleotides: 7. CDR1 is MGHRA and CDR2 is YSYEKL in the germline V gene. Here the CDR3 DNA reads TGCGCCAGCAGTTTCCCCCAGGGGGACGAGCAGTACTTC. It codes for CASSFPQGDEQYF.

This clonotype was found many times. The CDR3 loop reads CASSLDGRADYNEQFF. The CDR3 nucleotides are TGTGCCAGCAGCTTAGACGGGAGGGCCGACTACAATGAGCAGTTCTTC. The gene calls are TRBV11-2 and TRBJ2-1; TRBD2 agrees at 8 bases. The V segment lost 0 bases and the J segment 3 bases; nucleotides outside the gene matches: 4. The CDR3 sequence is 16 residues long. Germline V gene data show CDR1 as SGHAT and CDR2 as FQNNGV. The whole variable domain, remainder taken from reference TRBV11-2 and TRBJ2-1, is EAGVAQSPRYKIIEKRQSVAFWCNPISGHATLYWYQQILGQGPKLLIQFQNNGVVDDSQLPKDRFSAERLKGVDSTLKIQPAKLEDSAVYLCASSLDGRADYNEQFFGPGTRLTVL.

J is TRBJ2-7 and V is TRBV28; D uncertain. Germline V gene lookup returns CDR1 MDHEN and CDR2 SYDVKM. The CDR3 totals 11 residues. The V end lost 3 bases, the J end lost 4 bases, and 4 bases lay between the germline ends. CDR3 in DNA: TGTGCCAGCAGTTTTGGGTACGAGCAGTACTTC. It translates to CASSFGYEQYF.

V and J are TRBV7-6 and TRBJ2-3; the D is unclear. The CDR3 contains 14 residues. The germline V gene encodes CDR1 SGHVS and CDR2 FNYEAQ. V gave up 0 bases and J gave up 6 bases, with 10 bases separating them. CDR3 sequence reads: CASSLASGVDTQYF. As DNA, the CDR3 is TGTGCCAGCAGCTTAGCATCTGGCGTGGATACGCAGTATTTT.

Many counts were recorded for this clonotype. The V call is TRBV21-1, the J call TRBJ1-5; the table's D call TRBD1 went unverified against the DNA. TRBV21-1 is given as a pseudogene. This CDR3 has 20 amino acids. CDR3 region: CASSKGHTDRQTLQDQPQHF. The CDR3 DNA follows: TGTGCCAGCAGCAAAGGGCACACGGACCGACAAACCTTACAGGATCAGCCCCAGCATTTT.

Note on this clonotype: One end of the junction is discordant with germline, which a read error may explain. The CDR3 nucleotides read TGCGCCGGCAGCCTCCTGACAGGGTTGGACGGGGAGCTGTTTTTT. It translates to CAGSLLTGLDGELFF. The gene calls are TRBV4-1 and TRBJ2-2; TRBD1 matches at 7 bases. The germline CDR1 and CDR2 sequences are MGHRA and YSYEKL. This CDR3 is 15 amino acids long.

Remarks on this clonotype: Compared with germline, one end of the junction differs, possibly owing to a read error. The chain combines TRBV29-1 with TRBJ2-3; 7 bases agree with TRBD2. Per the germline V gene, CDR1 is SQVTM and CDR2 is ANQGSEA. The CDR3 is 14 amino acids. Here the CDR3 reads CSVDPGGGTDTQCF. The CDR3 bases are TGCAGCGTTGACCCGGGAGGCGGCACAGACACGCAGTGTTTT.

The chain couples TRBV14 to TRBJ1-1; 8 nucleotides agree with TRBD1. The CDR3 totals 13 residues. Germline V gene sequence: CDR1 SGHDN, CDR2 FVKESK. With V trimmed by 4 bases and J by 7 bases, 5 bases remained unmatched. The DNA of the CDR3 is TGTGCCAGCAGCCCAGGGGGCTGGATTGAAGCTTTCTTT. Translated: CASSPGGWIEAFF. The variable domain in full, completed from reference TRBV14 and TRBJ1-1, reads EAGVTQFPSHSVIEKGQTVTLRCDPISGHDNLYWYRRVMGKEIKFLLHFVKESKQDESGMPNNRFLAERTGGTYSTLKVQPAELEDSGVYFCASSPGGWIEAFFGQGTRLTVV.

The J gene is TRBJ2-2, the V gene TRBV15, with TRBD2 matching 13 bases. From germline, CDR1 is LNHNV and CDR2 YYDKDF (reference sequence). This CDR3 has 16 amino acids. Trimming removed 5 bases from V and 9 bases from J; junction bases left unmatched: 9. The DNA for the CDR3 is TGTGCCACCAGCCGCCCGGGACTAGCGGGGACCAGGGAGCTGTTTTTT. This sequence encodes CATSRPGLAGTRELFF. The variable domain in full, completed from reference TRBV15 and TRBJ2-2, reads DAMVIQNPRYQVTQFGKPVTLSCSQTLNHNVMYWYQQKSSQAPKLLFHYYDKDFNNEADTPDNFQSRRPNTSFCFLDIRSPGLGDTAMYLCATSRPGLAGTRELFFGEGSRLTVL.

This clonotype came up a few times. Its ends do not fully match the called genes, so a read error is possible. The chain links TRBV5-6 to TRBJ2-3; 7 positions match TRBD2. This CDR3 is built from 17 residues. The V gene's germline CDR1 is SGHDT and CDR2 YYEEEE. The CDR3 DNA reads as TGTGCCGGCAGCTTGGTGGGAGGGATGACTAGCACAGATACGCAGTATTTT. This sequence encodes CAGSLVGGMTSTDTQYF.

This clonotype was counted once. This CDR3 is missing its conserved last phenylalanine or tryptophan, likely due to a read error. The chain links TRBV7-9 to TRBJ2-1; 8 bases agree with TRBD2. J was trimmed by 6 bases and V by 2 bases; bases with no gene match: 3. The germline gives CDR1 SEHNR, CDR2 FQNEAQ (reference sequence). The CDR3 is made up of 14 amino acids. The CDR3 coding sequence is TGTGCCAGCAGCTTAAGACTAGCGCGCAATGAGCAGTTCTTA. It yields the protein CASSLRLARNEQFL.

This clonotype counts as medium-sized. This sequence joins TRBV7-9 and TRBJ2-7; 9 nucleotides match TRBD1. With 4 bases clipped from V and 6 bases from J, the junction kept 10 bases outside the gene matches. CDR1 and CDR2 from the germline V gene are SEHNR and FQNEAQ (reference sequence). CDR3 length: 15 residues. CDR3 DNA sequence: TGTGCCAGCAGCTCCCGGGCCGGGACAGGGATCGAGCAGTACTTC. Residues: CASSSRAGTGIEQYF.

In the case of this clonotype: A much larger clone sits a single nucleotide away, making a read error possible. V gene TRBV5-4 combines with J gene TRBJ1-4; unclear D gene. Germline V gene sequence: CDR1 SGHNT, CDR2 YYREEE (reference sequence). The V end lost 0 bases, the J end lost 4 bases, and 10 bases lay between the germline ends. CDR3 size: 15 residues. CDR3 protein: CASSLGADLNEKLFF. CDR3 DNA sequence: TGTGCCAGCAGCTTGGGGGCAGACCTTAATGAAAAACTGTTTTTT.

By sample fraction, this clonotype is medium-sized (0.01 to 0.1%). V is TRBV29-1 and J is TRBJ1-4, with 7 bases matching TRBD1. J lost 8 bases, V lost 6 bases, and 9 bases had no gene match. CDR1 SQVTM and CDR2 ANQGSEA come from the germline V gene. The CDR3 covers 13 residues. The CDR3 spells CSVGTGDKEKLFF. The CDR3, as DNA: TGCAGCGTCGGTACAGGGGATAAGGAAAAACTGTTTTTT.

The CDR3 reads CASSPTTRPQETQYF. CDR3 in DNA: TGTGCCAGCAGTCCTACGACTAGACCCCAAGAGACCCAGTACTTC. The chain uses TRBV12-3 or TRBV12-4 and TRBJ2-5, with D maybe TRBD2 (6 bases). CDR3 length: 15 amino acids. Deletions cut 5 bases from V and 1 base from J, with 14 bases between.

This clonotype was counted at least ten times. In DNA form, the CDR3 reads TGTGCCCGCTGTGACGGGACAGGGGGGTACGAGCAGTACTTC. As protein: CARCDGTGGYEQYF. The chain couples TRBV6-5 to TRBJ2-7, with 11 bases aligning to TRBD1. The CDR3 is 14 residues long. CDR1 is MNHEY and CDR2 is SVGAGI in the germline V gene. The V segment lost 11 bases and the J segment 4 bases; nucleotides outside the gene matches: 10.

This clonotype is medium-sized by share. This chain joins TRBV10-1 and TRBJ2-2, with 7 nucleotides matching TRBD2. The CDR3 extends over 15 amino acids. Trimming cost V 7 bases and J 2 bases; bases outside gene matches: 7. Germline CDR1 is WNHNN and CDR2 is SYGVQD (reference sequence). This CDR3 is CASNNGRQNTGELFF. The CDR3 region has the DNA TGCGCCAGCAATAACGGGAGGCAAAACACCGGGGAGCTGTTTTTT.

There are many counts of this clonotype. The chain is built from TRBV18 and TRBJ2-3; tentatively, D is TRBD2 (5 bases). CDR3 length equals 15 residues. Per the germline V gene, CDR1 is KGHSH and CDR2 is LQKENI. Trimming removed 2 bases from V and 3 bases from J, with 12 bases in between. The CDR3 sequence: CASSPSLTGTDTQYF. In nucleotides, the CDR3 is TGTGCCAGCTCACCAAGCCTTACGGGGACAGATACGCAGTATTTT.

The gene calls are TRBV20-1 and TRBJ2-1, with D hard to call. Between the trimmed V and J ends, which lost 1 base and 2 bases, there was a span of 12 bases. The CDR3 runs to 15 residues. Germline V gene data show CDR1 as DFQATT and CDR2 as SNEGSKA (reference sequence). The CDR3 region has the DNA TGCAGTGCTAGAGTTGAACACCTCCCCTACAATGAGCAGTTCTTC. This gives the protein CSARVEHLPYNEQFF.

By share, this clonotype counts as medium-sized (0.01 to 0.1%). The chain joins TRBV20-1 to TRBJ2-7, with D hard to call. This CDR3 is 14 amino acids long. Looked up from germline, CDR1 is DFQATT and CDR2 is SNEGSKA (reference sequence). Trimming shortened V by 3 bases and J by 4 bases, and 16 bases separated the two germline ends. The CDR3 nucleotides are TGCAGTGCTAGGTCCTCTATGGTTTTGTACGAGCAGTACTTC. Its translation: CSARSSMVLYEQYF.